Reported below is one TCR beta chain. The sample belongs to a study of T cells in localized non-small cell lung cancer. Repertoires were generated with immunoSEQ multiplex PCR, while TCRdb's copy carries only in-frame clones and drops some. The data hold about 28,000 clones, with approximately 84% observed a single time. From germline, CDR1 is MNHEY and CDR2 SVGAGI. The length of the CDR3 is 13 residues. With V trimmed by 5 bases and J by 4 bases, 3 bases remained unmatched. The V call is TRBV6-5, the J call TRBJ1-2, with 8 bases that match TRBD1. This clonotype originated in a man between 40 and 75 years old with stage III lung adenocarcinoma. Sequences were derived from peripheral blood mononuclear cells, sampled before any cancer treatment. The CDR3 here is CASSQTGAYGYTF. The CDR3 DNA follows: TGTGCCAGCAGTCAGACAGGGGCCTATGGCTACACCTTC.